This section outlines one TCR beta chain sequence together with its context. This specimen comes from a study of blood T cell repertoires in COVID-19. Per the original data handling: Amplification from reference gene primers served as the basis for estimated nucleated cell counts. Sequencing used immunoSEQ multiplex PCR; TCRdb keeps in-frame clones, though not all of them. The V and J calls and clone size come from that table; D and trimming were worked out from the DNA. The sample has under 250,000 clones; around 86% are singletons. Germline V gene lookup returns CDR1 LNHDA and CDR2 SQIVND (reference sequence). V dropped 6 bases and J dropped 1 base, with 21 bases sitting between them. This CDR3 comprises 17 residues.

This clonotype was obtained from a woman aged 70-85 years with active or convalescent COVID-19. The chain is built from TRBV19 and TRBJ1-1, with D hard to call. The sequencing sample was made of peripheral blood. CDR3 bases: TGTGCCAGTAGCGCCGCCCCTTTGAGGAGAAGGAACACTGAAGCTTTCTTT. Translated, it gives CASSAAPLRRRNTEAFF.